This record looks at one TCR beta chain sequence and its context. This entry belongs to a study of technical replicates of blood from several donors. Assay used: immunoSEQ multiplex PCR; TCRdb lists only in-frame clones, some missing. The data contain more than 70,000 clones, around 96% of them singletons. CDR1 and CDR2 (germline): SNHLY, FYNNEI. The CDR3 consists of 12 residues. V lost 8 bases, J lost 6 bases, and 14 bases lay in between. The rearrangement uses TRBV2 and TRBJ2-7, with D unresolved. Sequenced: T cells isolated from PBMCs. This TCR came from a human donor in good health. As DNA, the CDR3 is TGTGCCAGCCTGGGTTCAGCGCCCGAGCAGTACTTC. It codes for CASLGSAPEQYF.